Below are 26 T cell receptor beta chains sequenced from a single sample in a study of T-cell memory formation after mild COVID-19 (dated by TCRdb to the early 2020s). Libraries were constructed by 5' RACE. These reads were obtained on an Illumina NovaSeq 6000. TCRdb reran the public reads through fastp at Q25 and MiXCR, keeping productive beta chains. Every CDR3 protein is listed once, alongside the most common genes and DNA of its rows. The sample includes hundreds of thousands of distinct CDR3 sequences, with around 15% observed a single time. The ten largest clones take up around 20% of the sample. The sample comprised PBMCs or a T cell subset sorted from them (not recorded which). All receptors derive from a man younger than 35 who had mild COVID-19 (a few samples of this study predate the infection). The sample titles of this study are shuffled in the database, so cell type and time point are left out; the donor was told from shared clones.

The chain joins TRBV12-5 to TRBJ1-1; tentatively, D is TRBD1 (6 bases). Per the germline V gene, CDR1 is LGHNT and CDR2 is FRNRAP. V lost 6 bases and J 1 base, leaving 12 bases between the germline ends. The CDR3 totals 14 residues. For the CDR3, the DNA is TGTGCTAGTGGCGCGACAGGACGGAACACTGAAGCTTTCTTT. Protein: CASGATGRNTEAFF.

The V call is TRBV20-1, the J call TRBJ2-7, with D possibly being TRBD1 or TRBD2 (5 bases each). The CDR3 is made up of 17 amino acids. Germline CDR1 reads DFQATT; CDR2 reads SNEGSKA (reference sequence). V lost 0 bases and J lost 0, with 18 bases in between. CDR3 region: CSARDLYGAESSYEQYF. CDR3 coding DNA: TGCAGTGCTAGAGATCTCTACGGGGCCGAGAGCTCCTACGAGCAGTACTTC.

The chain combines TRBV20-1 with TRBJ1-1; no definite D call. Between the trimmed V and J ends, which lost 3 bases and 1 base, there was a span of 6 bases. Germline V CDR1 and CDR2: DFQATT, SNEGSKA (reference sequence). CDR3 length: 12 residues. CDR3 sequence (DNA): TGCAGTGCTAGGTCCCCGAACACTGAAGCTTTCTTT. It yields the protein CSARSPNTEAFF.

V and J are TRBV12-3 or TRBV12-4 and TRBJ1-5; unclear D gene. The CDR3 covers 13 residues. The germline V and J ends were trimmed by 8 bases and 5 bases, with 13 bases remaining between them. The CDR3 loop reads CASRRRADQPQHF. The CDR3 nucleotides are TGTGCCAGCCGCCGGAGGGCGGATCAGCCCCAGCATTTT.

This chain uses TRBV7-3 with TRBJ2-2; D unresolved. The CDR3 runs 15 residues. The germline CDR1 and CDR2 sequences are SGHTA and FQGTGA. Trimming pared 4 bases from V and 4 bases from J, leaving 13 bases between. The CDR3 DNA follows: TGTGCCAGCAGCTGGATCAAAAGTGGCACCGGGGAGCTGTTTTTT. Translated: CASSWIKSGTGELFF.

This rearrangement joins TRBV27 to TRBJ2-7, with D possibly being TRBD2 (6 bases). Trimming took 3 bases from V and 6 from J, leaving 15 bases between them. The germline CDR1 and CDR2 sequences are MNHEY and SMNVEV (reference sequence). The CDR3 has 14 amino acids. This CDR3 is CASSFTGRAGEQYF. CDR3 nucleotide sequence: TGTGCCAGCAGTTTTACGGGGAGAGCGGGCGAGCAGTACTTC.

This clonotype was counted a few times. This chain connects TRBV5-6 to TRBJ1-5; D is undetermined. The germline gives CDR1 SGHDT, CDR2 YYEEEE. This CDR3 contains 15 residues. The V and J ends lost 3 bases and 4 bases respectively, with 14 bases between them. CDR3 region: CASSSWAGLNQPQHF. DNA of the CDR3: TGTGCCAGCAGCTCATGGGCAGGCCTAAATCAGCCCCAGCATTTT.

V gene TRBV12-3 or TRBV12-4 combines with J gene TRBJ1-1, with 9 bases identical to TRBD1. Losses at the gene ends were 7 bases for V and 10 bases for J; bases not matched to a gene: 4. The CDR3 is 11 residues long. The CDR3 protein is CASTRTGAAFF. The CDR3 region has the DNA TGTGCCAGCACCCGGACAGGGGCAGCTTTCTTT.

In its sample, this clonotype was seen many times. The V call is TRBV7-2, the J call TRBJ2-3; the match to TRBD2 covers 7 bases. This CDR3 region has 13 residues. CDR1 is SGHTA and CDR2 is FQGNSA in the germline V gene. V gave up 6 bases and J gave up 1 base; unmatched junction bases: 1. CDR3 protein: CASRGGGTDTQYF. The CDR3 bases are TGTGCCAGCAGGGGGGGGGGCACAGATACGCAGTATTTT.

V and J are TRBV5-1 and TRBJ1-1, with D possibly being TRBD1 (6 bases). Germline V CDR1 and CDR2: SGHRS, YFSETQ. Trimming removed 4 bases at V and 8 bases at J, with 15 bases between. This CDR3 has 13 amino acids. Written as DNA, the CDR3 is TGCGCCAGCAGCCCTGACAGGTCCACCGAAGCTTTCTTT. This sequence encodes CASSPDRSTEAFF. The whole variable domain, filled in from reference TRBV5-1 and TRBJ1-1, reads KAGVTQTPRYLIKTRGQQVTLSCSPISGHRSVSWYQQTPGQGLQFLFEYFSETQRNKGNFPGRFSGRQFSNSRSEMNVSTLELGDSALYLCASSPDRSTEAFFGQGTRLTVV.

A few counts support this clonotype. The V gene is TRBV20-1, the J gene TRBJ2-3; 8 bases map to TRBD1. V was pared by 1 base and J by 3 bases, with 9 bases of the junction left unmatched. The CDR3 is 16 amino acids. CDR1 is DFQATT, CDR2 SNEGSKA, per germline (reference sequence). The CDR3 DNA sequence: TGCAGTGCTAGAGCTCAGGACAGGGAGAGGACAGATACGCAGTATTTT. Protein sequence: CSARAQDRERTDTQYF.

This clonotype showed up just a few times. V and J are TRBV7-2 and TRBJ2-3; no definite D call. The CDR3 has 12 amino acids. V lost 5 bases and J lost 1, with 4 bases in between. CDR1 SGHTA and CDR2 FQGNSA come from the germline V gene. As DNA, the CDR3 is TGTGCCAGCAGCGTCCGCACAGATACGCAGTATTTT. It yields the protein CASSVRTDTQYF.

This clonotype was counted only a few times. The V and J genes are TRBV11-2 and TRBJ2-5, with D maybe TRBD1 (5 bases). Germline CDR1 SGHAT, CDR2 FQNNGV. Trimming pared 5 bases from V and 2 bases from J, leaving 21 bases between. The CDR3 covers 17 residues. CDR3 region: CASSRPAPWKGQETQYF. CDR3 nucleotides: TGTGCCAGCAGCCGACCCGCCCCCTGGAAGGGGCAAGAGACCCAGTACTTC.

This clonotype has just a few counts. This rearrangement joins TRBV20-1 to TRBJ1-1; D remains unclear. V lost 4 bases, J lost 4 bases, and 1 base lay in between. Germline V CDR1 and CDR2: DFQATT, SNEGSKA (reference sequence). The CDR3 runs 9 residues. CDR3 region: CSATTEAFF. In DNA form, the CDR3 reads TGCAGTGCTACCACTGAAGCTTTCTTT.

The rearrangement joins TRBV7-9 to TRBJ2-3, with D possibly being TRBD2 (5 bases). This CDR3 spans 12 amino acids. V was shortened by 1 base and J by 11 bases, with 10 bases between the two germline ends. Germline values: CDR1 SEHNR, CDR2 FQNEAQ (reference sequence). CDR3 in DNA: TGTGCCAGCAGCTTAGACACGGCGGGGCAGTATTTT. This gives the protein CASSLDTAGQYF.

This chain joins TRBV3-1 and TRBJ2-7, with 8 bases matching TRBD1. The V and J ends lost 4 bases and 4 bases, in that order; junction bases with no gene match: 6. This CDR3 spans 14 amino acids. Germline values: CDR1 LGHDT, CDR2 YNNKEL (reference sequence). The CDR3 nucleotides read TGTGCCAGCAGCCCCGGACAGGGCACGTACGAGCAGTACTTC. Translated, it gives CASSPGQGTYEQYF.

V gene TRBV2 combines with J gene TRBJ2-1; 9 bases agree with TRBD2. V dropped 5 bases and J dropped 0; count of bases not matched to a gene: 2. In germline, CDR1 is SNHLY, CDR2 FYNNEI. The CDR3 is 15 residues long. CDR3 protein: CASSRAGGSYNEQFF. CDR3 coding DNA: TGTGCCAGCAGTCGAGCGGGGGGCTCCTACAATGAGCAGTTCTTC.

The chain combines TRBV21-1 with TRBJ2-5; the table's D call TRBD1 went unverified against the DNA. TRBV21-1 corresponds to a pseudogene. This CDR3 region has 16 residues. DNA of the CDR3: TGTGCCAGCAGCCCGCGAGGGGGGTTGGGGCAAGAGACCCAGTACTTC. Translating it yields CASSPRGGLGQETQYF.

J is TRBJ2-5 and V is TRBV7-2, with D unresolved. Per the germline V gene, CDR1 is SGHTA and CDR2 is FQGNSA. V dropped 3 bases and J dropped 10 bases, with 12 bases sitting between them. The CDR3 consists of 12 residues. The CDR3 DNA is TGTGCCAGCAGCTTGGCTGTGGATCGCCAGTACTTC. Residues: CASSLAVDRQYF. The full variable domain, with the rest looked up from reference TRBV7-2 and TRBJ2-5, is GAGVSQSPSNKVTEKGKDVELRCDPISGHTALYWYRQSLGQGLEFLIYFQGNSAPDKSGLPSDRFSAERTGGSVSTLTIQRTQQEDSAVYLCASSLAVDRQYFGPGTRLLVL.

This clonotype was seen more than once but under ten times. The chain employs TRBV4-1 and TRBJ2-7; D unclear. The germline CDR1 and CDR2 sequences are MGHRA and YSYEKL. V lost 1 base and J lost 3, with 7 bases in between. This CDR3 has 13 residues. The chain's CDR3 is CASSQGDGYEQYV. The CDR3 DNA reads TGCGCCAGCAGCCAAGGGGATGGCTACGAGCAGTACGTC.

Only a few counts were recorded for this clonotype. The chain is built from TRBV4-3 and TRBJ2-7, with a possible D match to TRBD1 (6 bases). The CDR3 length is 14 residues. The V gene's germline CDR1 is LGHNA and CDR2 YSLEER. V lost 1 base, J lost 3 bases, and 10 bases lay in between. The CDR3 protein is CASSQGQGYYEQYF. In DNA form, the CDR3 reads TGCGCCAGCAGCCAAGGGCAGGGGTACTACGAGCAGTACTTC.

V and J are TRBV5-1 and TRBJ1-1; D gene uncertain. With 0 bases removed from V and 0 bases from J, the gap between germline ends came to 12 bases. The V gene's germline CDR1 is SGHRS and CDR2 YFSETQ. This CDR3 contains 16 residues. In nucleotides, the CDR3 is TGCGCCAGCAGCTTGGGGGCCCATTTCATGAACACTGAAGCTTTCTTT. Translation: CASSLGAHFMNTEAFF.

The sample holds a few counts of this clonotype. The CDR3, as DNA: TGCGCCAGCAGCCAAGGATGGGGGGGCGGCTACAATGAGCAGTTCTTC. Amino acids: CASSQGWGGGYNEQFF. This chain connects TRBV4-1 to TRBJ2-1; tentatively, D is TRBD2 (7 bases). There are 16 residues in the CDR3. Deletions cut 1 base from V and 3 bases from J, with 13 bases between. CDR1 is MGHRA and CDR2 is YSYEKL in the germline V gene.

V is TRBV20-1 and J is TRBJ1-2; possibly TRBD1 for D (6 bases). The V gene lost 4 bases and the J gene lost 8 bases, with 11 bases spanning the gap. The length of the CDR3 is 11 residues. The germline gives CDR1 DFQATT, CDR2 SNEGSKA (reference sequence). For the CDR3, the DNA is TGCAGTGCTAAAACAGGGATAGGCTACACCTTC. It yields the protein CSAKTGIGYTF.

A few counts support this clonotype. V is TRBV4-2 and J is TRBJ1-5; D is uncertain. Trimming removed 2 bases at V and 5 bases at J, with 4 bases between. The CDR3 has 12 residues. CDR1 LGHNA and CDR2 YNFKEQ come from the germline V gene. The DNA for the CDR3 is TGTGCCAGCAGCCAACGGGATCAGCCCCAGCATTTT. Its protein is CASSQRDQPQHF.

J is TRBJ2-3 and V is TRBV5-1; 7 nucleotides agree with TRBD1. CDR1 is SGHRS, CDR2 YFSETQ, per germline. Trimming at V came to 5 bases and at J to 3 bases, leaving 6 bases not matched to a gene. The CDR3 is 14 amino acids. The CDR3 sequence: CASRAAGGTDTQYF. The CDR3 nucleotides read TGCGCCAGCAGAGCGGCAGGGGGTACAGATACGCAGTATTTT. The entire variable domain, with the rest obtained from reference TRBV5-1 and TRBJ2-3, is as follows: KAGVTQTPRYLIKTRGQQVTLSCSPISGHRSVSWYQQTPGQGLQFLFEYFSETQRNKGNFPGRFSGRQFSNSRSEMNVSTLELGDSALYLCASRAAGGTDTQYFGPGTRLTVL.